This T cell receptor (beta chain) was observed in a study of response to subunit inactivated influenza vaccine. Germline trimming cut 6 bases from V and 0 bases from J; bases unmatched to any gene: 16. The germline V gene has CDR1 DFQATT and CDR2 SNEGSKA (reference sequence). The CDR3 has 19 residues. Each CDR3 protein is one row after TCRdb ran MiXCR on the RT-PCR reads. Counted here are about 800,000 distinct CDR3 sequences, 21% occurring once; the ten biggest clones make up 10%. The study's findings and limits: Each seasonal influenza vaccination, the authors suggested, recruits few new T cells.

Note on this clonotype: Its antigen is undetermined.

The sample in question was PBMCs from blood, obtained roughly 5 days after vaccination. The chain carries TRBV20-1 and TRBJ2-3; 12 positions match TRBD2. The receptor comes from a man in his forties or fifties who received an inactivated influenza vaccine. For the CDR3, the DNA is TGCAGTGCCCGTACCCTCCCGGGACTAGCGGGCAGTAGCACAGATACGCAGTATTTT. Its translation is CSARTLPGLAGSSTDTQYF.